One and the same sample provided the 2 T cell receptor beta chains below, sequenced in a study of T cells after posttransplantation cyclophosphamide. Clones were sequenced by immunoSEQ multiplex PCR, and TCRdb holds only the in-frame ones, with some missing. The sample gives 32,000 or so clones, about 90% of which show up once; 15% is in the top ten. Material: PBMCs. The receptors were gathered from a woman between 40 and 50 years old with a blood cancer, CMV-positive, and with a related stem cell donor.

The V call is TRBV29-1, the J call TRBJ2-7; D not certain. V was clipped by 4 bases and J by 2 bases, with 12 bases between them. CDR3 length: 13 amino acids. Germline V CDR1 and CDR2: SQVTM, ANQGSEA. In nucleotides, the CDR3 is TGCAGCGTTGTCTTGGGCTCAGCCTACGAGCAGTACTTC. Protein product: CSVVLGSAYEQYF.

The V gene is TRBV5-1, the J gene TRBJ2-7; 8 bases fit TRBD1. V shed 0 bases and J 3 bases; nucleotides not matched to a gene: 5. This CDR3 contains 15 residues. The germline V gene encodes CDR1 SGHRS and CDR2 YFSETQ. The CDR3 DNA reads TGCGCCAGCAGCTTGGCCCAGGGGGCGGACTACGAGCAGTACTTC. Encoded protein: CASSLAQGADYEQYF.